One and the same sample provided the 8 T cell receptor beta chains below, sequenced in a study of Tregs in tolerant kidney transplant recipients. Sequenced by immunoSEQ multiplex PCR; TCRdb stores in-frame clones only, minus some. Seen here are more than 70,000 clones, about 91% observed once, and the top ten hold 1.6%. Recipients received nonmyeloablative bone marrow transplants from related graft donors, with transient mixed chimerism. Material: CD4+ T cells from blood (PBMCs), obtained 24 months after the transplant. These receptors came from a human patient who received a combined kidney and bone marrow transplant. The graft donor may account for some of the T cells.

This chain uses TRBV28 with TRBJ2-7; D is unclear. CDR1 MDHEN and CDR2 SYDVKM come from the germline V gene. Trimming left V 2 bases short and J 6 bases short, with 17 bases between. The CDR3 spans 15 residues. CDR3 region: CASSLGPPSAVEQYF. The CDR3, as DNA: TGTGCCAGCAGTTTAGGCCCCCCATCGGCGGTCGAGCAGTACTTC.

The rearrangement uses TRBV2 and TRBJ1-1; D perhaps matches TRBD1 (5 bases). The CDR3 length is 12 residues. V lost 5 bases and J lost 8, with 12 bases in between. Germline assignment: CDR1 SNHLY and CDR2 FYNNEI. CDR3 amino acids: CASSYPTDEAFF. The CDR3 DNA follows: TGTGCCAGCAGTTACCCGACAGACGAAGCTTTCTTT. Full variable domain (remainder filled in from reference TRBV2 and TRBJ1-1): EPEVTQTPSHQVTQMGQEVILRCVPISNHLYFYWYRQILGQKVEFLVSFYNNEISEKSEIFDDQFSVERPDGSNFTLKIRSTKLEDSAMYFCASSYPTDEAFFGQGTRLTVV.

The gene calls are TRBV27 and TRBJ1-5; possibly TRBD1 for D (5 bases). Per germline, CDR1 MNHEY and CDR2 SMNVEV (reference sequence). V was shortened by 5 bases and J by 3 bases, with 14 bases between the two germline ends. The CDR3 totals 15 residues. The CDR3 nucleotides read TGTGCCAGCAGTGCGGGACGGATGGACAATCAGCCCCAGCATTTT. This encodes CASSAGRMDNQPQHF.

The sample holds one count of this clone. This chain joins TRBV7-2 and TRBJ1-1; maybe TRBD1 (5 bases). The CDR3 sequence is 15 residues long. CDR1 is SGHTA, CDR2 FQGNSA, per germline. Deletions cut 0 bases from V and 1 base from J, with 9 bases between. The CDR3 here is CASSLAAGENTEAFF. DNA for the CDR3: TGTGCCAGCAGCTTAGCGGCGGGGGAGAACACTGAAGCTTTCTTT.

The CDR3, as DNA: TGTGCCAGCAGTTATCTCGCCGGGGAGCTGTTTTTT. It specifies CASSYLAGELFF. The chain joins TRBV6-5 to TRBJ2-2; D not resolved. The CDR3 has 12 residues. The germline V gene has CDR1 MNHEY and CDR2 SVGAGI. Trimming took off 3 bases at V and 6 bases at J, with 5 bases between the two ends.

This chain links TRBV6-7 with TRBJ2-7; TRBD1 matches 9 bases. TRBV6-7 belongs to the ORF category, with a function that is uncertain. V lost 0 bases to trimming and J lost 3 bases; unmatched junction nucleotides: 3. This CDR3 is built from 15 residues. CDR3 sequence reads: CASSYSWDRDYEQYF. Here the CDR3 DNA reads TGTGCCAGCAGTTACTCTTGGGACAGGGACTACGAGCAGTACTTC.

In its sample, this clone was seen a few times. The chain employs TRBV18 and TRBJ1-2; TRBD1 agrees at 7 bases. This CDR3 is built from 14 residues. Germline V CDR1 and CDR2: KGHSH, LQKENI. V shed 5 bases, J shed 5 bases, and the junction held 8 bases outside the gene matches. CDR3 region: CASSESQGEYGYTF. The CDR3 DNA sequence: TGTGCCAGCTCAGAGTCTCAGGGGGAATATGGCTACACCTTC.

J is TRBJ2-2 and V is TRBV27, with 9 bases aligning to TRBD1. V lost 6 bases, J lost 5 bases, and 4 bases stayed unmatched. The germline gives CDR1 MNHEY, CDR2 SMNVEV (reference sequence). The CDR3 runs to 14 residues. The CDR3 protein is CASRKQGATGELFF. The CDR3 DNA is TGTGCCAGCAGAAAACAGGGGGCAACCGGGGAGCTGTTTTTT.